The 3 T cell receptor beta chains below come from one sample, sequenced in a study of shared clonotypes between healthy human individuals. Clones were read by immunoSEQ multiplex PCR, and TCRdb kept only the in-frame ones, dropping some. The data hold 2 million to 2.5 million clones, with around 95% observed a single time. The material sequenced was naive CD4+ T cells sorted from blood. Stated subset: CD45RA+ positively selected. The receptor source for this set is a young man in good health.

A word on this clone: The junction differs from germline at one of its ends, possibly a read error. The chain's CDR3 is CASSLDWGGETQYF. CDR3 bases: TGTGCCAGCAGTTTAGATTGGGGTGGAGAGACCCAGTACTTC. This chain links TRBV7-9 with TRBJ2-5; D unresolved. The germline V gene has CDR1 SEHNR and CDR2 FQNEAQ (reference sequence). This CDR3 has 14 residues. The full variable domain, completed using reference TRBV7-9 and TRBJ2-5, is DTGVSQNPRHKITKRGQNVTFRCDPISEHNRLYWYRQTLGQGPEFLTYFQNEAQLEKSRLLSDRFSAERPKGSFSTLEIQRTEQGDSAMYLCASSLDWGGETQYFGPGTRLLVL.

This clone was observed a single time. The CDR3 sequence: CASSRTVDNEKLFF. Written as DNA, the CDR3 is TGTGCCAGCAGCCGGACAGTCGATAATGAAAAACTGTTTTTT. The chain links TRBV6-5 to TRBJ1-4, with D perhaps matching TRBD1 (6 bases). This CDR3 contains 14 residues. Trimming took off 6 bases at V and 4 bases at J, with 12 bases between the two ends. CDR1 and CDR2 from the germline V gene are MNHEY and SVGAGI.

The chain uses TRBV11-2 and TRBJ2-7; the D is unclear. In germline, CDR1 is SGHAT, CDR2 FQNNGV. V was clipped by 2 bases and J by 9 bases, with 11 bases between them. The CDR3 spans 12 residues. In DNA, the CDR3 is TGTGCCAGCAGCTTAAATCCGGTAATGCAGTACTTC. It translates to CASSLNPVMQYF.